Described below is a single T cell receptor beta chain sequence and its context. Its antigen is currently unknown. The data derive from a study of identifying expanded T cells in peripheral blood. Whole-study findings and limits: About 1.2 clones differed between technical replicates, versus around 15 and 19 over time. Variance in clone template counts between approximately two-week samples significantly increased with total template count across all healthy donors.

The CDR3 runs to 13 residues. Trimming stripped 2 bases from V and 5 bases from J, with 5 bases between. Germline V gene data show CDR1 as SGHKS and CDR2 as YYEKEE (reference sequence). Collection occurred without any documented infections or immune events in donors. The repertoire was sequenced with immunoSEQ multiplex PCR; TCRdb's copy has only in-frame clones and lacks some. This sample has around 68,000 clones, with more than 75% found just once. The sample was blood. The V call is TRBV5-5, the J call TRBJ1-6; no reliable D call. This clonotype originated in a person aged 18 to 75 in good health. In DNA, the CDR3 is TGTGCCAGCAGCTTCCAGGATAATTCACCCCTCCACTTT. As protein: CASSFQDNSPLHF.